The entry below describes one TCR beta chain. The antigen is not known. The data stem from a study of radiotherapy plus CTLA-4 blockade in lung cancer. Study background: Disease control was present in under 35% of patients, and objective responses in less than 20%.

The junction had 14 bases not matched to a gene; V was cut back by 3 bases and J by 5 bases. The CDR3 has 17 residues. From germline, CDR1 is MNHEY and CDR2 SMNVEV (reference sequence). The study treated chemo-refractory metastatic non-small-cell lung cancer patients with focal radiation plus ipilimumab CTLA-4 blockade. TCRdb's table, derived via immunoSEQ multiplex PCR, lists solely in-frame clones and lacks some. The data hold roughly 48,000 clones, with roughly 76% observed a single time. Overall study findings and caveats: Subsequent to radiotherapy plus ipilimumab, tumor-derived TCR clones underwent expansion in blood.

J is TRBJ2-5 and V is TRBV27; TRBD2 matches at 8 bases. The sequence was obtained from a human donor with non-small cell lung cancer who had stable disease on radiotherapy plus ipilimumab. The material sequenced was peripheral blood, taken from a patient treated with radiotherapy plus ipilimumab. CDR3 residues: CASSFLPSGGGAETQYF. CDR3 DNA sequence: TGTGCCAGCAGTTTTCTCCCCTCGGGAGGGGGGGCTGAGACCCAGTACTTC.